The 14 T cell receptor beta chains in this list originate from one sample, sequenced in a study of T cell responses to AZD1222 COVID-19 vaccine (dated by TCRdb to the early 2020s). Libraries were built with the immunoSEQ multiplex PCR assay. The table was pulled from immuneACCESS by TCRdb, which kept in-frame rearrangements only. Such tables lose some clones; where checked, under half of the loss comes from unresolved V genes, and the rest has no known cause. Here the sample has 100,000 to 120,000 clones; 88% occur a single time. Of the sample, roughly 1.5% falls within the top ten clones. What this sample's time point label stands for: baseline before first vaccination. The starting material was peripheral blood, obtained on day 0 of AZD1222 vaccination. The receptors shown here come from an adult in good health.

The chain carries TRBV30 and TRBJ1-5; maybe TRBD1 (5 bases). The CDR3 runs to 14 residues. CDR1 is GTSNPN and CDR2 is SVGIG in the germline V gene (reference sequence). V dropped 0 bases and J dropped 9 bases, with 15 bases sitting between them. The CDR3, as DNA: TGTGCCTGGAGTGTACGGGGCAGTTCAAGGCCCCAGCATTTT. Amino acids: CAWSVRGSSRPQHF. The full variable domain, in which reference TRBV30 and TRBJ1-5 provide the parts outside the CDR3, is SQTIHQWPATLVQPVGSPLSLECTVEGTSNPNLYWYRQAAGRGLQLLFYSVGIGQISSEVPQNLSASRPQDRQFILSSKKLLLSDSGFYLCAWSVRGSSRPQHFGDGTRLSIL.

This clone was seen only a few times. V usage is TRBV11-3 and J usage is TRBJ2-7; D possibly matches TRBD1 or TRBD2 (5 bases each). CDR3 length: 14 residues. CDR1 is SGHNT and CDR2 is YENEEA in the germline V gene. The ends were cut back, 0 bases at V and 5 bases at J, with 11 bases in the middle. The CDR3 reads CASSLDGDVDEQYF. The DNA for the CDR3 is TGTGCCAGCAGCTTAGACGGGGACGTCGACGAGCAGTACTTC.

V usage is TRBV9 and J usage is TRBJ2-2, with 7 bases matching TRBD1. Germline V gives CDR1 SGDLS, CDR2 YYNGEE. J lost 3 bases, V lost 1 base, and 6 bases had no gene match. This CDR3 is built from 16 residues. The CDR3 reads CASSVRQGYDTGELFF. For the CDR3, the DNA is TGTGCCAGCAGCGTAAGACAGGGTTATGACACCGGGGAGCTGTTTTTT.

The chain carries TRBV5-1 and TRBJ1-2; 7 bases are shared with TRBD1. The ends lost 1 base at V and 7 bases at J; junction bases unmatched: 10. The CDR3 contains 15 residues. Germline values: CDR1 SGHRS, CDR2 YFSETQ. CDR3 nucleotide sequence: TGCGCCAGCAGCTTGTCTGGACAGGATTCGGGTGGCTACACCTTC. Translating it yields CASSLSGQDSGGYTF.

This clone occurred a few times. The chain recombines TRBV6-2 or TRBV6-3 with TRBJ1-5; a weak D match, TRBD1 (6 bases). The length of the CDR3 is 15 residues. Trimming took off 2 bases at V and 5 bases at J, with 13 bases between the two ends. In germline, CDR1 is MNHEY, CDR2 SVGEGT. CDR3 amino acids: CASSYMGAVDQPQHF. CDR3 sequence (DNA): TGTGCCAGCAGTTACATGGGGGCGGTAGATCAGCCCCAGCATTTT.

The V call is TRBV2, the J call TRBJ1-2; D gene uncertain. Trimming took 4 bases from V and 7 from J, leaving 16 bases between them. The CDR3 runs to 14 residues. In germline, CDR1 is SNHLY, CDR2 FYNNEI. Here the CDR3 reads CASSGTGSLFGYTF. The DNA for the CDR3 is TGTGCCAGCAGTGGGACGGGTTCACTATTTGGCTACACCTTC.

In this sample, this clone turned up once. V usage is TRBV6-1 and J usage is TRBJ1-1; the D gene is possibly TRBD1 (6 bases). There are 16 residues in the CDR3. Germline V gives CDR1 MNHNS, CDR2 SASEGT. V was cut by 3 bases and J by 1 base, with 15 bases left in between. CDR3 loop: CASSDPRGGANTEAFF. Here the CDR3 DNA reads TGTGCCAGCAGTGACCCGAGGGGGGGGGCGAACACTGAAGCTTTCTTT.

This clone was counted a few times. CDR3 nucleotides: TGTGCCAGTTTTAGAAACACTGAAGCTTTCTTT. It translates to CASFRNTEAFF. This chain connects TRBV19 to TRBJ1-1; D remains unclear. The CDR3 length is 11 residues. Trimming left V 8 bases short and J 2 bases short, with 6 bases between. Germline values: CDR1 LNHDA, CDR2 SQIVND (reference sequence).

CDR3 loop: CASSMDTTSGTVTEAFF. The CDR3 coding sequence is TGTGCCAGTAGTATGGATACGACCTCCGGGACGGTCACTGAAGCTTTCTTT. The chain couples TRBV19 to TRBJ1-1; D is possibly TRBD1 (5 bases). V shed 3 bases and J shed 4 bases, with 21 bases lying between them. The CDR3 consists of 17 residues. CDR1 is LNHDA and CDR2 is SQIVND in the germline V gene (reference sequence).

V is TRBV27 and J is TRBJ2-1; D is possibly TRBD2 (6 bases). The CDR3 runs to 14 residues. CDR1 and CDR2 from the germline V gene are MNHEY and SMNVEV (reference sequence). Trimming removed 2 bases at V and 2 bases at J, with 7 bases between. In nucleotides, the CDR3 is TGTGCCAGCAGTTTAGGAGGGACCTACAATGAGCAGTTCTTC. Translating gives CASSLGGTYNEQFF.

This CDR3 reads CASSVEPPGSRYGYTF. CDR3 sequence (DNA): TGTGCCAGCAGCGTAGAACCCCCGGGCAGCCGCTATGGCTACACCTTC. V and J are TRBV9 and TRBJ1-2; D not resolved. Trimming took 0 bases from V and 4 from J, leaving 16 bases between them. CDR1 is SGDLS, CDR2 YYNGEE, per germline. The CDR3 spans 16 residues.

The chain couples TRBV6-5 to TRBJ1-6; 7 bases are a match to TRBD1. Germline V lookup: CDR1 MNHEY, CDR2 SVGAGI. There are 15 residues in the CDR3. With 6 bases clipped from V and 0 bases from J, the junction kept 2 bases outside the gene matches. CDR3 protein: CASRTGSSYNSPLHF. For the CDR3, the DNA is TGTGCCAGCAGGACAGGGAGCTCCTATAATTCACCCCTCCACTTT.

The gene calls are TRBV7-6 and TRBJ1-1; no clear D. The CDR3 contains 15 residues. The germline V and J ends were trimmed by 5 bases and 0 bases, with 13 bases remaining between them. Germline lookup yields CDR1 SGHVS and CDR2 FNYEAQ. The CDR3 protein is CASSPQRPLNTEAFF. CDR3 DNA: TGTGCCAGCAGCCCCCAACGGCCGTTGAACACTGAAGCTTTCTTT.

This clone occurred once. The chain uses TRBV6-5 and TRBJ2-2; D tentatively fits TRBD1 or TRBD2 (5 bases each). Germline CDR1 reads MNHEY; CDR2 reads SVGAGI. The V end lost 6 bases, the J end lost 4 bases, and 12 bases lay between the germline ends. The CDR3 runs to 14 residues. CDR3 nucleotide sequence: TGTGCCAGCAGCAACCCGAGGGGCACCGGGGAGCTGTTTTTT. Its protein is CASSNPRGTGELFF.